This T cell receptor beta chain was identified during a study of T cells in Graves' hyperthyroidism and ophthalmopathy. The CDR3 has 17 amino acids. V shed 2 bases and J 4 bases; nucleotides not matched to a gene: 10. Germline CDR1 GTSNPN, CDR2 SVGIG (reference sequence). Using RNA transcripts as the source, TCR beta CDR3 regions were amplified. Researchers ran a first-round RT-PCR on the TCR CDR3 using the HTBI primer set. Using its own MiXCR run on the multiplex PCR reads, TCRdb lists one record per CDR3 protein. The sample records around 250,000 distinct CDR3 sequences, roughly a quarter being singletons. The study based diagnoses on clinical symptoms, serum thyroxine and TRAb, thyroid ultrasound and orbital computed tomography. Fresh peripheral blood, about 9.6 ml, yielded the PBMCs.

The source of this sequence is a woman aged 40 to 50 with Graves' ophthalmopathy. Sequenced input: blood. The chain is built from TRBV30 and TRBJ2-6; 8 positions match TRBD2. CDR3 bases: TGTGCCTGGAGTATCCCGGGGGGGGGATTAGGGGCCAACGTCCTGACTTTC. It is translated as CAWSIPGGGLGANVLTF.